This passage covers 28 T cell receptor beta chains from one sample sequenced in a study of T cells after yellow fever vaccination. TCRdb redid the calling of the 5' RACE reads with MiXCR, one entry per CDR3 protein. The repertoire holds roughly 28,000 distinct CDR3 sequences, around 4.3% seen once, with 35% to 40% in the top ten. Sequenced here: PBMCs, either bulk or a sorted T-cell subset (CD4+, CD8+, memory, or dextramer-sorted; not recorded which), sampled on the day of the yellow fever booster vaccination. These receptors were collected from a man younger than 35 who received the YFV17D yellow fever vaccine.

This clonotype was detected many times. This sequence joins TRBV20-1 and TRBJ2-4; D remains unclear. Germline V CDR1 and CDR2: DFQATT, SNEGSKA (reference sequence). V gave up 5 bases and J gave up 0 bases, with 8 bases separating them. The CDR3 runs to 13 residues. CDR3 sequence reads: CSAASRAKNIQYF. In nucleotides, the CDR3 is TGCAGTGCTGCCAGTCGAGCCAAAAACATTCAGTACTTC.

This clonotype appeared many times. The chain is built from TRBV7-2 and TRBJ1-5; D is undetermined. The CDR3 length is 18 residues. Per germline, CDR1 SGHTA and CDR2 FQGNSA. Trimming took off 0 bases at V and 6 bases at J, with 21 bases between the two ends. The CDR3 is CASSLAPGRTSFSQPQHF. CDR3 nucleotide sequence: TGTGCCAGCAGCTTAGCCCCCGGCCGGACTAGCTTCTCTCAGCCCCAGCATTTT.

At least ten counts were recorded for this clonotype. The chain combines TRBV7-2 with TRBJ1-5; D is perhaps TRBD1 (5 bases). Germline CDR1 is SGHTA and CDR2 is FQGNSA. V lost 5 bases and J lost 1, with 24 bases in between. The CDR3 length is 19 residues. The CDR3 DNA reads TGTGCCAGCAGCCGCTCACACTGGGCCCCCGGGGGGAGCAATCAGCCCCAGCATTTT. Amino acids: CASSRSHWAPGGSNQPQHF. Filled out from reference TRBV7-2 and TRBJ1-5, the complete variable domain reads GAGVSQSPSNKVTEKGKDVELRCDPISGHTALYWYRQSLGQGLEFLIYFQGNSAPDKSGLPSDRFSAERTGGSVSTLTIQRTQQEDSAVYLCASSRSHWAPGGSNQPQHFGDGTRLSIL.

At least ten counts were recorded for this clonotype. The CDR3 protein is CSVTNTEAFF. The CDR3, as DNA: TGCAGCGTGACGAACACTGAAGCTTTCTTT. This sequence joins TRBV29-1 and TRBJ1-1; D ambiguous. V lost 6 bases, J lost 1 base, and 3 bases lay in between. CDR3 length equals 10 residues. Germline V gene data show CDR1 as SQVTM and CDR2 as ANQGSEA. The full variable domain, its missing parts supplied by reference TRBV29-1 and TRBJ1-1, is SAVISQKPSRDICQRGTSLTIQCQVDSQVTMMFWYRQQPGQSLTLIATANQGSEATYESGFVIDKFPISRPNLTFSTLTVSNMSPEDSSIYLCSVTNTEAFFGQGTRLTVV.

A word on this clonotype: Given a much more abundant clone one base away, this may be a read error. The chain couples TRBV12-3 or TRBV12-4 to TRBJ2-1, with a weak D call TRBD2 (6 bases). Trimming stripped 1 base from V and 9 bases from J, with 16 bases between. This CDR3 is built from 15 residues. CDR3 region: CASSLGALGGIEQFF. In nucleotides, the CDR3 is TGTGCCAGCAGTTTAGGAGCGTTAGGAGGGATTGAGCAGTTCTTC.

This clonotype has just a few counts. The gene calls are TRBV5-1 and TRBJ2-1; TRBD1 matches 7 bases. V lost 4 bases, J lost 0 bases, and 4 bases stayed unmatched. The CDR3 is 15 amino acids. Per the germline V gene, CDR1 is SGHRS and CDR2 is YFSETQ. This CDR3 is CASSGGQSSYNEQFF. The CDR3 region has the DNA TGCGCCAGCAGCGGGGGACAGAGCTCCTACAATGAGCAGTTCTTC.

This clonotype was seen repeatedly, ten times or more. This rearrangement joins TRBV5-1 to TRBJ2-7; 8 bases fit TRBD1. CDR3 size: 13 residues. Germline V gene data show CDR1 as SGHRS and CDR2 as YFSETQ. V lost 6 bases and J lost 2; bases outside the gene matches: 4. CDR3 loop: CASTDRGAYEQYF. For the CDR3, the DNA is TGCGCCAGCACAGACAGGGGTGCCTACGAGCAGTACTTC.

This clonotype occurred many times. The CDR3 protein is CASSTPGETQYF. CDR3 coding DNA: TGTGCCAGCAGCACCCCAGGGGAGACCCAGTACTTC. This sequence joins TRBV6-5 and TRBJ2-5; tentative D call: TRBD1 (5 bases). Trimming cost V 6 bases and J 5 bases, with 10 bases left between them. The CDR3 loop spans 12 amino acids. CDR1 is MNHEY and CDR2 is SVGAGI in the germline V gene.

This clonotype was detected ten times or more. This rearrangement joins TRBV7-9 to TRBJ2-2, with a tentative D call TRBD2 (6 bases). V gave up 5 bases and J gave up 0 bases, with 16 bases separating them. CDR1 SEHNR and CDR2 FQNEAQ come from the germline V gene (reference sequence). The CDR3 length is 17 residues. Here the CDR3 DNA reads TGTGCCAGCAGCCCAAGGACCGGGACTCCGAACACCGGGGAGCTGTTTTTT. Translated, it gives CASSPRTGTPNTGELFF. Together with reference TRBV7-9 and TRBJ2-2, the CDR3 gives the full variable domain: DTGVSQNPRHKITKRGQNVTFRCDPISEHNRLYWYRQTLGQGPEFLTYFQNEAQLEKSRLLSDRFSAERPKGSFSTLEIQRTEQGDSAMYLCASSPRTGTPNTGELFFGEGSRLTVL.

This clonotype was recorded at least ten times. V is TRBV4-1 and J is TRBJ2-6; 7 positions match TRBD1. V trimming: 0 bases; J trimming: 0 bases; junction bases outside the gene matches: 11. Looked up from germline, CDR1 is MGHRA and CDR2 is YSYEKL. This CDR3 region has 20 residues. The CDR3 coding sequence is TGCGCCAGCAGCCAAGAGGGGATTAAGGGGGCGTACTCTGGGGCCAACGTCCTGACTTTC. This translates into CASSQEGIKGAYSGANVLTF.

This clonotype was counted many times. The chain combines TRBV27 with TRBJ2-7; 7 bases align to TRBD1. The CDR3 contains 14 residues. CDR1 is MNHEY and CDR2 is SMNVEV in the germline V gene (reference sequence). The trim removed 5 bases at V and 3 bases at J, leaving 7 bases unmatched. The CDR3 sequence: CASSVRTGHYEQYV. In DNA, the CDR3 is TGTGCCAGCAGTGTCCGGACAGGCCACTACGAGCAGTACGTC.

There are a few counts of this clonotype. The CDR3 reads CASGRRTGENTIYF. The CDR3 nucleotides read TGTGCCAGCGGACGGCGGACTGGAGAAAACACCATATATTTT. The genes are TRBV7-8 and TRBJ1-3; no clear D. The ends were cut back, 8 bases at V and 6 bases at J, with 17 bases in the middle. Germline values: CDR1 SGHVS, CDR2 FQNEAQ. This CDR3 spans 14 amino acids.

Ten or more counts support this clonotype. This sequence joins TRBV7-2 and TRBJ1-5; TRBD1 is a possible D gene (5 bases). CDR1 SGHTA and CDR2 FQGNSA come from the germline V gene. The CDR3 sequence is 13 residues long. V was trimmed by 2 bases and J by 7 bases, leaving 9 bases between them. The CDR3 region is CASSLRGDQPQHF. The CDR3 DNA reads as TGTGCCAGCAGCTTACGGGGGGACCAGCCCCAGCATTTT.

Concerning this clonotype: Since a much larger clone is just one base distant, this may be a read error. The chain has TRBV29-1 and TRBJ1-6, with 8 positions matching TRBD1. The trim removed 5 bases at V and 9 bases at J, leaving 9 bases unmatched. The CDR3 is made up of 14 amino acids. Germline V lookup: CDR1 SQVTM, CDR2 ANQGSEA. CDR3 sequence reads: CSVSGTGGISPLHF. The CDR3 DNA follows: TGCAGCGTTAGCGGGACAGGCGGAATTTCACCCCTCCACTTT.

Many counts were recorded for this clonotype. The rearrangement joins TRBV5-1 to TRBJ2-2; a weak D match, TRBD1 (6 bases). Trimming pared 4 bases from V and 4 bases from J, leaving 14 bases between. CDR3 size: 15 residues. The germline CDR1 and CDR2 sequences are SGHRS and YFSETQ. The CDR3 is CASSPGDTGTGELFF. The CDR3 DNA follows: TGCGCCAGCAGCCCCGGGGACACTGGCACCGGGGAGCTGTTTTTT.

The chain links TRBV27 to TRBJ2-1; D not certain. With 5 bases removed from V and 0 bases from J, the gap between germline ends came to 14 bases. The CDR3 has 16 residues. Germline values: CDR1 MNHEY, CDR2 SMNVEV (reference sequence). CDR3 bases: TGTGCCAGCAGTACCCTTGGCGCGGTCTCCTACAATGAGCAGTTCTTC. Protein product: CASSTLGAVSYNEQFF.

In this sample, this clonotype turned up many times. The DNA for the CDR3 is TGTGCCAGCAGCCCGCAGTGGGGTTGGGGTACCGGGGAGCTGTTTTTT. Translating gives CASSPQWGWGTGELFF. The chain is built from TRBV6-2 or TRBV6-3 and TRBJ2-2; D remains ambiguous. The CDR3 has 16 residues. Germline assignment: CDR1 MNHEY and CDR2 SVGEGT. Trimming removed 6 bases at V and 5 bases at J, with 19 bases between.

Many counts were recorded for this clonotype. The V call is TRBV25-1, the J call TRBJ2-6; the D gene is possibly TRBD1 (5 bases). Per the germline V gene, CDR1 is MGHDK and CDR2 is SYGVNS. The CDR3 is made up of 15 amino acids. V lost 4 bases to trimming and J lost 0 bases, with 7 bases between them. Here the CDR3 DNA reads TGTGCCAGCAGTGTAGGACACTCTGGGGCCAACGTCCTGACTTTC. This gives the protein CASSVGHSGANVLTF.

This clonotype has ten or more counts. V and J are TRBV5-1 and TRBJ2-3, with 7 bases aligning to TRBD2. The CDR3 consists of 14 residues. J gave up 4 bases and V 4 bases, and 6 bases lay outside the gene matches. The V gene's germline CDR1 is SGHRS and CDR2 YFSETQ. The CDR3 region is CASSMGAGPDTQYF. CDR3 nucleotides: TGCGCCAGCAGCATGGGAGCGGGGCCAGATACGCAGTATTTT.

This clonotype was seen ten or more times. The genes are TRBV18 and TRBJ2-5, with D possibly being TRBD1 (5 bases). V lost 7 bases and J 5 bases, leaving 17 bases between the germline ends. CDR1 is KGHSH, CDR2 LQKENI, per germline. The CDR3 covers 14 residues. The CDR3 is CASFGQQGGETQYF. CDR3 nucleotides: TGTGCCAGCTTTGGTCAGCAGGGCGGCGAGACCCAGTACTTC.

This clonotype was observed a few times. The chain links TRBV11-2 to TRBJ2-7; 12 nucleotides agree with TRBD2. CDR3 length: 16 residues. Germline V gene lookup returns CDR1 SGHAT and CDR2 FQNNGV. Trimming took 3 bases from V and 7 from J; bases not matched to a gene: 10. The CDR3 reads CASSLNPSGGAGEQYF. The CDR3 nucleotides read TGTGCCAGCAGCTTGAACCCTAGCGGGGGGGCCGGTGAGCAGTACTTC.

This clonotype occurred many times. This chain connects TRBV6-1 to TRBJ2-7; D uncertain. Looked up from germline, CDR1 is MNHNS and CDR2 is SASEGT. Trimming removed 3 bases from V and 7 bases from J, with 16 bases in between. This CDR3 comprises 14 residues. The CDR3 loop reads CASSDKGSWMEQYF. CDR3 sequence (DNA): TGTGCCAGCAGTGACAAGGGAAGTTGGATGGAGCAGTACTTC.

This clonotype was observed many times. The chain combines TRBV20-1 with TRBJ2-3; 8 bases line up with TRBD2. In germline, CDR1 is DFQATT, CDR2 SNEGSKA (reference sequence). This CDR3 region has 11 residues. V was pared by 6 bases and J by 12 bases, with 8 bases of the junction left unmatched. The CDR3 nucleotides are TGCAGTGCGGATACGGGGGGGCCCCAGTATTTT. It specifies CSADTGGPQYF.

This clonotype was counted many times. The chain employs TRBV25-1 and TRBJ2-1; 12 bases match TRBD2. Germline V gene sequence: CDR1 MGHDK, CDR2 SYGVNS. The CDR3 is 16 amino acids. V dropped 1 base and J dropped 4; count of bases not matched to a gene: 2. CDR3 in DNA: TGTGCCAGCAGTGAATCGGGGACTAGCGGGTACAATGAGCAGTTCTTC. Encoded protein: CASSESGTSGYNEQFF.

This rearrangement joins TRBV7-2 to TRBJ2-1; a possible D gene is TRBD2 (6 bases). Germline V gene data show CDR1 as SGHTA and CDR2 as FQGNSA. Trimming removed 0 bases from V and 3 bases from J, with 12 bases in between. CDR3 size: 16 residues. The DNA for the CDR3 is TGTGCCAGCAGCTTAGCGGCGGGGAGGATCTACAATGAGCAGTTCTTC. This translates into CASSLAAGRIYNEQFF.

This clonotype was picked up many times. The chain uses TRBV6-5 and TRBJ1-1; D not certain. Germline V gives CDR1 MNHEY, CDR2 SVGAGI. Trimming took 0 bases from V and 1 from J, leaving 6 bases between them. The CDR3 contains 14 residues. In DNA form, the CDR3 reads TGTGCCAGCAGTTACTCCAGACAGAACACTGAAGCTTTCTTT. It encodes CASSYSRQNTEAFF.

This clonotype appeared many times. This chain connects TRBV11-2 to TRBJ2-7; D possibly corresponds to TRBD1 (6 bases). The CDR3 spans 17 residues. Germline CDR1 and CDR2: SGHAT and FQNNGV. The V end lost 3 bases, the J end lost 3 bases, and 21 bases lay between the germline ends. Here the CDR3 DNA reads TGTGCCAGCAGCTTGCGTACAGGGTATGTCGATGACTACGAGCAGTACTTC. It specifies CASSLRTGYVDDYEQYF. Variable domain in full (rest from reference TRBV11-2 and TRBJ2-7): EAGVAQSPRYKIIEKRQSVAFWCNPISGHATLYWYQQILGQGPKLLIQFQNNGVVDDSQLPKDRFSAERLKGVDSTLKIQPAKLEDSAVYLCASSLRTGYVDDYEQYFGPGTRLTVT.

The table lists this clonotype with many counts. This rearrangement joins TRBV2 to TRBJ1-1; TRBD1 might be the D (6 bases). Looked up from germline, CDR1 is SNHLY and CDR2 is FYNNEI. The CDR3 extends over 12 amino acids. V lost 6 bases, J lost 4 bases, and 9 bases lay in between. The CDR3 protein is CASRRGGTEAFF. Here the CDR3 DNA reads TGTGCCAGCAGGAGGGGGGGCACTGAAGCTTTCTTT. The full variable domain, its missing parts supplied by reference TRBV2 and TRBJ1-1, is EPEVTQTPSHQVTQMGQEVILRCVPISNHLYFYWYRQILGQKVEFLVSFYNNEISEKSEIFDDQFSVERPDGSNFTLKIRSTKLEDSAMYFCASRRGGTEAFFGQGTRLTVV.